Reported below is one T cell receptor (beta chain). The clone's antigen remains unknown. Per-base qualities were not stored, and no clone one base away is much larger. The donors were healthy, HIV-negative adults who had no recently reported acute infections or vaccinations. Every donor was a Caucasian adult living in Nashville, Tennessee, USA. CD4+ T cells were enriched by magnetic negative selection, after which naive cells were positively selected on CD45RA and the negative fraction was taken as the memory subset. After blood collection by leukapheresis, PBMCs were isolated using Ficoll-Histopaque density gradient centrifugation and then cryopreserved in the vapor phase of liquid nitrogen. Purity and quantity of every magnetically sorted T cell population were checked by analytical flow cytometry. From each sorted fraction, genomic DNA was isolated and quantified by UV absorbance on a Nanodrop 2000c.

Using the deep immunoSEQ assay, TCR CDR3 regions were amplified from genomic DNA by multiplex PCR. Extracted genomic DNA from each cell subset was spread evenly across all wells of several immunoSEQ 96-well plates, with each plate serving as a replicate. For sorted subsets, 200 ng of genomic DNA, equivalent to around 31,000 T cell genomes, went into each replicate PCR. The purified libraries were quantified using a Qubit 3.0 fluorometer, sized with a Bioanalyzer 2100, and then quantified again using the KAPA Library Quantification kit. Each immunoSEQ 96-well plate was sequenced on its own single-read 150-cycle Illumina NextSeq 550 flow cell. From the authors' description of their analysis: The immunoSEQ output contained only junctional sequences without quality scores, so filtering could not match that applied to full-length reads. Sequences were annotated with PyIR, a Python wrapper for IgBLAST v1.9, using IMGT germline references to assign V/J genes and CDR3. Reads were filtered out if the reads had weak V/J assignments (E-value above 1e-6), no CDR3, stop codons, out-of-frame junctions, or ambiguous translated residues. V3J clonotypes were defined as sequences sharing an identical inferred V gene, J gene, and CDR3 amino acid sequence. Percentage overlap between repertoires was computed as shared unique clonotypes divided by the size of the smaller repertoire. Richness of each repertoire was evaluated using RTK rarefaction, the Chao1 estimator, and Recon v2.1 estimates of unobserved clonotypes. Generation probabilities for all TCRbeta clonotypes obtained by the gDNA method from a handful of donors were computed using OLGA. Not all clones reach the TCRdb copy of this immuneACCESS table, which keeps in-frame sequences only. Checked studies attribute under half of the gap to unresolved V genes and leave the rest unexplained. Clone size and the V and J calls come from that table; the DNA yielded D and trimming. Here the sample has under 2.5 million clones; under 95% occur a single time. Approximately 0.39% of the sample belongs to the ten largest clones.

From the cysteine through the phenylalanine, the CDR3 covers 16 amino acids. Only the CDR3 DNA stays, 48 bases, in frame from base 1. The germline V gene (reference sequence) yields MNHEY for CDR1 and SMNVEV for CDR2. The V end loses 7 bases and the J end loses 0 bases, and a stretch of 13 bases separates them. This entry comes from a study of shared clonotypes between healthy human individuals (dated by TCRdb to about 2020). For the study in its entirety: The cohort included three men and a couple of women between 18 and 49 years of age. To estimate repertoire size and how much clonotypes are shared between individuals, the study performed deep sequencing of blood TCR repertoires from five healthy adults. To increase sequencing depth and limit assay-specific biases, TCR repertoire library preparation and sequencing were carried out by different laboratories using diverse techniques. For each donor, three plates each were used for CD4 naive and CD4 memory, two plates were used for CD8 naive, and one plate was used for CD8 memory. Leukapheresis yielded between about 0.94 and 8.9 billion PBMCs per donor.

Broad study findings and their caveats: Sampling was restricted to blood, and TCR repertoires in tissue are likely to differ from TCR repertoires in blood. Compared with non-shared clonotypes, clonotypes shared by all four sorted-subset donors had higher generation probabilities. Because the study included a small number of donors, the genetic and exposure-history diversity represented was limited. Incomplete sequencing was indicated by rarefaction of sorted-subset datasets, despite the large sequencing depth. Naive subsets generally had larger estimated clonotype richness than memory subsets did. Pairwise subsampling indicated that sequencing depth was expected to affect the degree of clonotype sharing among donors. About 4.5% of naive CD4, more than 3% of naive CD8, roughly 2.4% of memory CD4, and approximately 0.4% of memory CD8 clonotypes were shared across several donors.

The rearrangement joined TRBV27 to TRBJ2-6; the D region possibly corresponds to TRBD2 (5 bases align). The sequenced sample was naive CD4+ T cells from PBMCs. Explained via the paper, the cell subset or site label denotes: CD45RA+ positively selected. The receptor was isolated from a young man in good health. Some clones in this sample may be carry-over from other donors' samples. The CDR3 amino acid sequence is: CASTQTGYSGANVLTF. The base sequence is TGTGCCAGCACTCAGACGGGGTACTCTGGGGCCAACGTCCTGACTTTC. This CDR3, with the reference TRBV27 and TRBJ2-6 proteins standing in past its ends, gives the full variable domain EAQVTQNPRYLITVTGKKLTVTCSQNMNHEYMSWYRQDPGLGLRQIYYSMNVEVTDKGDVPEGYKVSRKEKRNFPLILESPSPNQTSLYFCASTQTGYSGANVLTFGAGSRLTVL.